The 13 T cell receptor beta chains reported below all come from one sample, sequenced in a study of CD8 T cells in Susac syndrome. Reverse transcription of roughly 0.5 to 1 ug RNA was carried out with random hexamers. TCRdb re-called the immunoSEQ multiplex PCR reads through MiXCR, storing one row per CDR3 protein. The sample holds some 150,000 distinct CDR3 sequences, 94% seen once. Sequencing input: CD4+ T cells from PBMCs. These TCRs come from a human donor in good health.

The chain combines TRBV25-1 with TRBJ1-1, with D uncertain. Deletions cut 0 bases from V and 12 bases from J, with 11 bases between. Germline V gene sequence: CDR1 MGHDK, CDR2 SYGVNS. This CDR3 has 12 amino acids. The CDR3 region is CASSEYPSVPFF. The CDR3 nucleotides read TGTGCCAGCAGTGAATACCCCTCGGTTCCTTTCTTT.

The chain carries TRBV25-1 and TRBJ1-1; a possible D gene is TRBD1 (5 bases). V lost 4 bases, J lost 1 base, and 7 bases lay in between. Per germline, CDR1 MGHDK and CDR2 SYGVNS. The CDR3 is made up of 13 amino acids. In DNA, the CDR3 is TGTGCCAGCAGTGTTGGGGCGAACACTGAAGCTTTCTTT. Its translation is CASSVGANTEAFF.

The chain combines TRBV6-2 or TRBV6-3 with TRBJ1-2; D gene uncertain. Germline lookup yields CDR1 MNHEY and CDR2 SVGEGT. CDR3 length: 13 residues. With 6 bases removed from V and 4 bases from J, the gap between germline ends came to 12 bases. CDR3 in amino acids: CASSEPGVYGYTF. CDR3 DNA sequence: TGTGCCAGCAGCGAGCCAGGCGTCTATGGCTACACCTTC.

In DNA form, the CDR3 reads TGCAGCGTCCGACCGGTGTGGGCAGTCGACGAGCAGTACTTC. Translation gives CSVRPVWAVDEQYF. The chain recombines TRBV29-1 with TRBJ2-7; unclear D gene. The CDR3 contains 14 residues. Germline values: CDR1 SQVTM, CDR2 ANQGSEA. V was shortened by 6 bases and J by 5 bases, with 20 bases between the two germline ends.

The chain employs TRBV4-1 and TRBJ1-4; D perhaps matches TRBD1 (5 bases). The CDR3 spans 13 residues. V was clipped by 7 bases and J by 6 bases, with 12 bases between them. Germline V gene sequence: CDR1 MGHRA, CDR2 YSYEKL. This CDR3 reads CASNPGGDEKLFF. Written as DNA, the CDR3 is TGCGCCAGCAACCCGGGGGGAGATGAAAAACTGTTTTTT.

CDR3 amino acids: CASSVMDTEAFF. The CDR3 nucleotides are TGTGCCAGCAGCGTAATGGACACTGAAGCTTTCTTT. The rearrangement links TRBV9 to TRBJ1-1; no clear D. V was clipped by 1 base and J by 3 bases, with 4 bases between them. This CDR3 is built from 12 residues. Germline loops: CDR1 SGDLS, CDR2 YYNGEE. The full variable domain, with the rest looked up from reference TRBV9 and TRBJ1-1, is DSGVTQTPKHLITATGQRVTLRCSPRSGDLSVYWYQQSLDQGLQFLIQYYNGEERAKGNILERFSAQQFPDLHSELNLSSLELGDSALYFCASSVMDTEAFFGQGTRLTVV.

The chain is built from TRBV20-1 and TRBJ2-7; 7 nucleotides agree with TRBD2. The junction had 10 bases not matched to a gene; V was cut back by 2 bases and J by 6 bases. The CDR3 loop spans 14 amino acids. Germline V gene data show CDR1 as DFQATT and CDR2 as SNEGSKA (reference sequence). The CDR3 loop reads CSARLRREFGEQYF. For the CDR3, the DNA is TGCAGTGCTAGACTCCGGCGGGAGTTCGGCGAGCAGTACTTC.

The V and J genes are TRBV9 and TRBJ2-1; 8 nucleotides agree with TRBD2. Germline V CDR1 and CDR2: SGDLS, YYNGEE. CDR3 length equals 16 residues. V lost 0 bases to trimming and J lost 4 bases; unmatched junction nucleotides: 6. CDR3 sequence: CASSVEGASGYNEQFF. As DNA, the CDR3 is TGTGCCAGCAGCGTAGAAGGGGCTAGCGGGTACAATGAGCAGTTCTTC.

This sequence joins TRBV5-1 and TRBJ2-1, with 11 bases that match TRBD1. This CDR3 region has 14 residues. V shed 3 bases, J shed 8 bases, and the junction held 4 bases outside the gene matches. Germline V gene sequence: CDR1 SGHRS, CDR2 YFSETQ. CDR3 sequence (DNA): TGCGCCAGCAGCTGGGGGGACAGGGGGGATGAGCAGTTCTTC. Amino acid sequence: CASSWGDRGDEQFF.

The chain is built from TRBV5-6 and TRBJ2-1; 8 nucleotides agree with TRBD2. CDR1 and CDR2 from the germline V gene are SGHDT and YYEEEE. Germline trimming cut 0 bases from V and 1 base from J; bases unmatched to any gene: 3. The CDR3 has 16 amino acids. CDR3 bases: TGTGCCAGCAGCTTGGTAGCGGGACTTTCCTACAATGAGCAGTTCTTC. This sequence encodes CASSLVAGLSYNEQFF.

V gene TRBV5-1 combines with J gene TRBJ2-3; a weak D match, TRBD1 (5 bases). CDR1 and CDR2 (germline): SGHRS, YFSETQ. The ends were cut back, 1 base at V and 2 bases at J, with 14 bases in the middle. The CDR3 sequence is 16 residues long. In nucleotides, the CDR3 is TGCGCCAGCAGCTTGAACAGGCCCCCTGTCACAGATACGCAGTATTTT. Translating gives CASSLNRPPVTDTQYF.

V gene TRBV7-8 combines with J gene TRBJ1-5; unclear D gene. Trimming shortened V by 2 bases and J by 4 bases, and 6 bases separated the two germline ends. Germline CDR1 and CDR2: SGHVS and FQNEAQ. The CDR3 sequence is 13 residues long. The CDR3 here is CASSLKVNQPQHF. In nucleotides, the CDR3 is TGTGCCAGCAGCTTAAAGGTGAATCAGCCCCAGCATTTT.

The gene calls are TRBV12-3 or TRBV12-4 and TRBJ2-3; D might be TRBD1 or TRBD2, each matching 6 bases. This CDR3 is 16 amino acids long. With 5 bases removed from V and 4 bases from J, the gap between germline ends came to 19 bases. The CDR3 bases are TGTGCCAGCAGTCTCCGGGTTCCCGGGGGCGCAGATACGCAGTATTTT. It encodes CASSLRVPGGADTQYF.